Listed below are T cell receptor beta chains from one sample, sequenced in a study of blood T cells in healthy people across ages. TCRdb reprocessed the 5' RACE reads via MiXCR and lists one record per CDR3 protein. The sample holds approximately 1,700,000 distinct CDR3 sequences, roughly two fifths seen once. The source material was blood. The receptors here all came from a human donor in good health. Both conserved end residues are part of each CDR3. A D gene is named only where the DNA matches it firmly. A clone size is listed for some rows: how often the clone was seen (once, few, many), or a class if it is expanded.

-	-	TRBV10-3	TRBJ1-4	TGTGCCATCAGTGAGTTGGAGGGACGGGAAAAACTGTTTTTT	CAISELEGREKLFF
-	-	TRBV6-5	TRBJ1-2	TGTGCCAGCAGTATATCTATGACAGGCGGCTACACCTTC	CASSISMTGGYTF
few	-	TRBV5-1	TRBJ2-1	TGCGCCAGCAGCTTGGCCAACCCGTTTCGCAATGAGCAGTTCTTC	CASSLANPFRNEQFF
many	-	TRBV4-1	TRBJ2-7	TGCGCCAGCAGCCAAGTGGGAGGATACGAGCAGTACTTC	CASSQVGGYEQYF
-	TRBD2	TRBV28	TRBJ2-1	TGTGCCAGCAGTTTATTGGCGGGGGGGCAGTTTGAGCAGTTCTTC	CASSLLAGGQFEQFF
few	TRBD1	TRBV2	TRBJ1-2	TGTGCCATAGACCAAGTACCGGGACAGGGGAATCGTGGCTACACCTTC	CAIDQVPGQGNRGYTF
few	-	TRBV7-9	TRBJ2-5	TGTGCCAGCAGCTTAGCGCGGGTTAGTTGGGGTGAGCAGTACTTC	CASSLARVSWGEQYF
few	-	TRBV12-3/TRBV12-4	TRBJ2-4	TGTGCCAGCAGTTTTTGGGGGGCCAAAAACATTCAGTACTTC	CASSFWGAKNIQYF
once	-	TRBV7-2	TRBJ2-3	TGTGCCAGCAGCCCTGACTGGGATACGCAGTATTTT	CASSPDWDTQYF
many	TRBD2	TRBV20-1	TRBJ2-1	TGCAGTGCTAGGGTAGCGGGGGGGCTTGGTGAGCAGTTCTTC	CSARVAGGLGEQFF
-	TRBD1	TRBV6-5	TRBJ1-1	TGTGCCAGCAGTTACTTCTACAGGGGGCAGGACACTGAAGCTTTCTTT	CASSYFYRGQDTEAFF
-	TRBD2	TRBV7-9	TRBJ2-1	TGTGCCAGCAGCTTAAGTGGACTAGCGGAGTACAATGAGCAGTTCTTC	CASSLSGLAEYNEQFF
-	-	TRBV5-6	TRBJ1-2	TGTGCCAGCAGCTTGGCCAACCTTTATGGGTACACCTTC	CASSLANLYGYTF
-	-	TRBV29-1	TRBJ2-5	TGCAGTTACACTTCGAGGGGGTTGCAAGAGACCCAGTACTTC	CSYTSRGLQETQYF
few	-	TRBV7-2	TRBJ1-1	TGTGCCAGCGTTAGTCACCAGGGAGTGCGGACTGAAGCTTTCTTT	CASVSHQGVRTEAFF
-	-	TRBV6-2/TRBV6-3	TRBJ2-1	TGTGCCAGCAGAATGAGGGTCTCCTACAATGAGCAGTTCTTC	CASRMRVSYNEQFF
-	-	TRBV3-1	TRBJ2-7	TGTGCCAGCAGCAAAAGGGGTTATCTCCAGTACTTC	CASSKRGYLQYF
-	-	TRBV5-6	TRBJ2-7	TGTGCCAGCAGCTTGGACCCGGTAGCTTCACCCTACGAGCAGTACTTC	CASSLDPVASPYEQYF
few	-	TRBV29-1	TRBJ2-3	TGCAGCGTTGATTCCGAACCCGGCACAGATACGCAGTATTTT	CSVDSEPGTDTQYF
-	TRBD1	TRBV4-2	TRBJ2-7	TGTGCCAGCAGCCAAGAGTCCGGACAGGTGTCCTCCTACGAGCAGTACTTC	CASSQESGQVSSYEQYF
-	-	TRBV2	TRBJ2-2	TGTGCCAGCAGTGACGATACTGGGACCTACACCGGGGAGCTGTTTTTT	CASSDDTGTYTGELFF
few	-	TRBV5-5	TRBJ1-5	TGTGCCAGCAGCTTGGGGGCGGGGGCCCAGTACAATCAGCCCCAGCATTTT	CASSLGAGAQYNQPQHF
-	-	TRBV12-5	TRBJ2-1	TGTGCTAGTGGTTTTACAGACTATACCTACAATGAGCAGTTCTTC	CASGFTDYTYNEQFF
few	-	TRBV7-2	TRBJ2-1	TGTGCCAGCAGCTTCGGACGGAGGACCTACAATGAGCAGTTCTTC	CASSFGRRTYNEQFF
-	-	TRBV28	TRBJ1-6	TGTGCCAGCAGTTTTGAGACAGGCCCTTATTCACCCCTCCACTTT	CASSFETGPYSPLHF
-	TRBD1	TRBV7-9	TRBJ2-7	TGTGCCAGCAGCTTGGGGACAGGGGGCCCTAGCTCCTACGAGCAGTACTTC	CASSLGTGGPSSYEQYF
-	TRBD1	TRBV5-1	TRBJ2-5	TGCGCCAGCAGCTTGGAGGACAGGGGGCTCGATGAGACCCAGTACTTC	CASSLEDRGLDETQYF
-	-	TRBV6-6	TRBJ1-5	TGTGCCAGCAGCCCGGCACAGGGTGAGAGTCAGCCCCAGCATTTT	CASSPAQGESQPQHF
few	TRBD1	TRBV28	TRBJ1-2	TGTGCCAGCAGTTCTCGAATAAGGAGGGACAGGGAATCCCCATATGGCTACACCTTC	CASSSRIRRDRESPYGYTF
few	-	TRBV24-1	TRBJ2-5	TGTGCCACTCCCCCGGAGGGGAAAGAGACCCAGTACTTC	CATPPEGKETQYF
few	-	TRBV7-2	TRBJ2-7	TGTGCCAGCAGCTTAGCGTACGGACCCTACGAGCAGTACTTC	CASSLAYGPYEQYF
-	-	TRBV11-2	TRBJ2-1	TGTGCCAGCAGCTTAATTAAGGGAACCAATGAGCAGTTCTTC	CASSLIKGTNEQFF
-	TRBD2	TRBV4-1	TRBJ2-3	TGCGCCAGCAGCCAACCAATAGCGGGGGCCGTTCAGCGGGATACGCAGTATTTT	CASSQPIAGAVQRDTQYF
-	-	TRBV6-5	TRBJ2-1	TGTGCCAGCAGGGGGGCGGGGTTCAATGAGCAGTTCTTC	CASRGAGFNEQFF
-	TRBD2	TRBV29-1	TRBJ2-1	TGCAGCGTTGAGGGAGGAGCGGGGGTTGAGCAGTTCTTC	CSVEGGAGVEQFF
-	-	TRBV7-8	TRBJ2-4	TGTGCCAGCTCGGTGGGCAGGGCAGACATTCAGTACTTC	CASSVGRADIQYF
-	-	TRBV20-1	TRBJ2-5	TGCAGTGCTAGAGGCATAGGGCAGCAGGATAAAGAGACCCAGTACTTC	CSARGIGQQDKETQYF
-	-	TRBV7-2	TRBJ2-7	TGTGCCAGCAGCGTAACCACAGGGTACGAGCAGTACTTC	CASSVTTGYEQYF
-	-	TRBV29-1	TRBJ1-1	TGCAGCGCCCTCCCCCCTCTTAACACTGAATCTTTCTTT	CSALPPLNTESFF
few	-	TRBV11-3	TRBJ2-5	TGTGCCAGCAGCTTAGGTCTCCGGTACCAAGAGACCCAGTACTTC	CASSLGLRYQETQYF
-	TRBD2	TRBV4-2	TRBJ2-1	TGTGCCAGCAGCCAAGTGGGGGGGGAGCGGGCCAATGAGCAGTTCTTC	CASSQVGGERANEQFF
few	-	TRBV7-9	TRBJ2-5	TGTGCCACCGACCTTGTGGGGGGAGAGACCCAGTACTTC	CATDLVGGETQYF
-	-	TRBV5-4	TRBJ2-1	TGTGCCAGCAGCCCCTGTGGGGTTTATACCTACAATGAGCAGTTCTTC	CASSPCGVYTYNEQFF
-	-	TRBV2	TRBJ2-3	TGTGCCAGCGAGTTAGAGTGGACACCTAGCACAGATACGCAGTATTTT	CASELEWTPSTDTQYF
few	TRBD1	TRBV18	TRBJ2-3	TGTGCCAGCTCACCACCGACAGGGCCCACAGATACGCAGTATTTT	CASSPPTGPTDTQYF
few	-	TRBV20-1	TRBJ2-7	TGCAGTGCTAGTATAGATCCAGGGCTAGGCGAGCAGTACTTC	CSASIDPGLGEQYF
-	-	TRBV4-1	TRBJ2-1	TGCGCCAGCAGCCGGTTCCAGGGGAGTGAGCAGTTCTTC	CASSRFQGSEQFF
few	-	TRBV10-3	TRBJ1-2	TGTGCCATCAGTGAGTCCGGGGTACTCGATAGTGGCTACACCTTC	CAISESGVLDSGYTF
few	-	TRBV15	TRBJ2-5	TGTGCCACCAGCAGAGCAGTAGGGGTTCAGACCCAGTACTTC	CATSRAVGVQTQYF